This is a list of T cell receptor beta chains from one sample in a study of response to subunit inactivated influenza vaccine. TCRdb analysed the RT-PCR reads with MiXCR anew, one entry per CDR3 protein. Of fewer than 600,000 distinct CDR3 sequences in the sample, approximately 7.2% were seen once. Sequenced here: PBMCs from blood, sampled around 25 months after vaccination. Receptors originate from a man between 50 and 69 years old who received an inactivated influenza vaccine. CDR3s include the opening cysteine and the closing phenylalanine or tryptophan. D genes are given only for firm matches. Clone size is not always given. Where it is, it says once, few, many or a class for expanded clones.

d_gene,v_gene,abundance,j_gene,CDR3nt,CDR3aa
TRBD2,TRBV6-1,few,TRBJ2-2,TGTGCCAGCAGCCGGACTAGCAGCCCTCTGAACACCGGGGAGCTGTTTTTT,CASSRTSSPLNTGELFF
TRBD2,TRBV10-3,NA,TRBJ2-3,TGTGCCATCAGTGGACTAGCGGGAGTCGGAGATACGCAGTATTTT,CAISGLAGVGDTQYF
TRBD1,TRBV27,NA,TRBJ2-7,TGTGCCAGCAGTTCCAGGACAGGTTTTTATTACGAGCAGTACTTC,CASSSRTGFYYEQYF
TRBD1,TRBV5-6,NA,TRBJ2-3,TGTGCCAGCAGCAGAACAGGGGCCACAGTAGATACGCAGTATTTT,CASSRTGATVDTQYF
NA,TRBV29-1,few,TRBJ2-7,TGCAGCGTTTTGAGGCAGGGTTCCTACGAGCAGTACTTC,CSVLRQGSYEQYF
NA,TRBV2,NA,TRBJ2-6,TGTGCCAGCAGCAGCCGGGCGGCTGGGGCCAACGTCCTGACTTTC,CASSSRAAGANVLTF
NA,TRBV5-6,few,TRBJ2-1,TGTGCCAGCAGCCGTTACGGGACTGTCTACAATGAGCAGTTCTTC,CASSRYGTVYNEQFF
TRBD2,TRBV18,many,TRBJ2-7,TGTGCCAGCTCACCGGGACTACCAGACTACGAGCAGTACTTC,CASSPGLPDYEQYF
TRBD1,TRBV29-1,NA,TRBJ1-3,TGCAGCGCAGGGACAGGGGGCTCTGGAAACACCATATATTTT,CSAGTGGSGNTIYF
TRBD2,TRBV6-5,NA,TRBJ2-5,TGTGCCAGCAGTTACTCCGCTAGCGGGGGCCCAGAGACCCAGTACTTC,CASSYSASGGPETQYF
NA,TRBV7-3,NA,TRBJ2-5,TGTGCCAGCAGCTTAATGCCCAGTGAGACCCAGTACTTC,CASSLMPSETQYF
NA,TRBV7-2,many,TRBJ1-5,TGTGCCAGCAGCTTAGGCTCAGGGTATAGCAATCAGCCCCAGCATTTT,CASSLGSGYSNQPQHF
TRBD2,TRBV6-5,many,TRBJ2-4,TGTGCCAGCAGTAGCGGGACGCTTCAGTACTTC,CASSSGTLQYF
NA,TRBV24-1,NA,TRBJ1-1,TGTGCCACCCGTGCCCCGGGGCACAGCACTGAAGCTTTCTTT,CATRAPGHSTEAFF
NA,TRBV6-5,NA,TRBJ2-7,TGTGCCAGCAGTTACTCCGGGGCTAGTGAGCAGTACTTC,CASSYSGASEQYF
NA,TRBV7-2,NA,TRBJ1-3,TGTGCCAGCAGCTTAGTAACCGGGACATATGGAAACACCATATATTTT,CASSLVTGTYGNTIYF
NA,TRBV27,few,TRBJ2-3,TGTGCCAGCAGTTTTGGCGGGGGCCATAAGGATACGCAGTATTTT,CASSFGGGHKDTQYF
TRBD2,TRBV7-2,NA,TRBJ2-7,TGTGCCAGCAGCCAGCGGGAGGGCCGGCGGCTTGAGCAGTACTTC,CASSQREGRRLEQYF
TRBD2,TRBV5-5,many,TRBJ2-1,TGTGCCAGCAGCTTGGACCTAGCGGGAGGGTACAATGAGCAGTTCTTC,CASSLDLAGGYNEQFF
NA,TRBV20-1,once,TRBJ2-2,TGCAGTGCCCCGGGACATTCGACCACCGGGGAGCTGTTTTTT,CSAPGHSTTGELFF
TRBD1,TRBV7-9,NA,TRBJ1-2,TGTGCCAGCAGCTTACCCACCGAGGGGGCGAGTGGCTACACCTTC,CASSLPTEGASGYTF
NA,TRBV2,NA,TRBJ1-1,TGTGCCAGCAGTGAGGGTCGTCTGTCGATGGCTTTCTTT,CASSEGRLSMAFF
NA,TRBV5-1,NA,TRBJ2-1,TGCGCCAGTATGGTGGCATCCTACAATGAGCAGTTCTTC,CASMVASYNEQFF
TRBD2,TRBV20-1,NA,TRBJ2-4,TGCAGTGCCACCCCCTTACCGCGGGAGAGCCAAAACATTCAGTACTTC,CSATPLPRESQNIQYF
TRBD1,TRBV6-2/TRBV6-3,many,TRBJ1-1,TGTGCCAGCAGTCTCCCGGGACAGGGGGCGAACACTGAAGCTTTCTTT,CASSLPGQGANTEAFF
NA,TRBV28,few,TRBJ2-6,TGTGCCAGCAGTTCCAATTTGAACCGGGCCAACGTCCTGACTTTC,CASSSNLNRANVLTF
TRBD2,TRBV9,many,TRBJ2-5,TGTGCCAGCAGCGTAACGGGAGGGCAAGAGACCCAGTACTTC,CASSVTGGQETQYF
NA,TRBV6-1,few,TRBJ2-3,TGTGCCAGCAGTGAAGGTCTGAGAGACACAGATACGCAGTATTTT,CASSEGLRDTDTQYF
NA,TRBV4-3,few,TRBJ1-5,TGCGCCAGCAGCCAAGAAGTGGAGGGGTTTCAGCCCCAGCATTTT,CASSQEVEGFQPQHF
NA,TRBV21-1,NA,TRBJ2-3,TGTGCCAGCAGCAAAGTCGAAGGTCTATCCCCACTAACTAGCACAGATACGCAGTATTTT,CASSKVEGLSPLTSTDTQYF
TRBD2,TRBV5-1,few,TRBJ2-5,TGCGCCAGCAGCTTGAGCAGGGAGGGGGAGACCCAGTACTTC,CASSLSREGETQYF
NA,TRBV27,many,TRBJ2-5,TGTGCCAGCAGTTTATTTGGTGGACAGACAGAGACCCAGTACTTC,CASSLFGGQTETQYF
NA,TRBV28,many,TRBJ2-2,TGTGCCTCTTTTAAAGGCGGGACGAACACCGGGGAGCTGTTTTTT,CASFKGGTNTGELFF
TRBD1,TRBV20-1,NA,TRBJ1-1,TGCAGTGCTACCCCCAGGGGGCGCGGGATGAACACTGAAGCTTTCTTT,CSATPRGRGMNTEAFF
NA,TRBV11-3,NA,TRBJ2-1,TGTGCCAGCAGCCGAAATGGGGGCTCCTACAATGAGCAGTTCTTC,CASSRNGGSYNEQFF
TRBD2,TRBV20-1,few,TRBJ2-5,TGCAGTGCTAGTTCTAGCGGGAGTAAGCGAGAGACCCAGTACTTC,CSASSSGSKRETQYF
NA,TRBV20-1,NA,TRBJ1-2,TGCAGTGCTAGCTTTCAGGGCAAGCGGGATGGCTACACCTTC,CSASFQGKRDGYTF
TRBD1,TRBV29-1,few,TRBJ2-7,TGCAGCGTTGTGCGGGACAGGGACTACGAGCAGTACTTC,CSVVRDRDYEQYF
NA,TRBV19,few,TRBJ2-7,TGTGCCAGTAGTAAACAAAAGTACTACGAGCAGTACTTC,CASSKQKYYEQYF
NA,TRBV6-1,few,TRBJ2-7,TGTGCCAGCAGTCCACAGGGTATCTCCTACGAGCAGTACTTC,CASSPQGISYEQYF
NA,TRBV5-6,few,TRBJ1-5,TGTGCCAGCAGCTTGGGGTCAAGGGGTCCCAATCAGCCCCAGCATTTT,CASSLGSRGPNQPQHF
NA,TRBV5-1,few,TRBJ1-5,TGCGCCAGCAGCTTTTCAGGGAGCCCCAATCAGCCCCAGCATTTT,CASSFSGSPNQPQHF
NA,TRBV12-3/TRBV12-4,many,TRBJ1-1,TGTGCCAGCAGTTTTTCCCAGGGCCCCCAAACTGAAGCTTTCTTT,CASSFSQGPQTEAFF
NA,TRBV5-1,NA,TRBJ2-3,TGCGCCAGCAGGTGGGGGAGCGAGGGCACAGATACGCAGTATTTT,CASRWGSEGTDTQYF
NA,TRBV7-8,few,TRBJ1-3,TGTGCCAGCAGCTTATCCCAGACGTCTGGAAACACCATATATTTT,CASSLSQTSGNTIYF
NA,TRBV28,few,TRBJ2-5,TGTGCCAGCAGTTTAGGGCTACGTGAGAAAGAGACCCAGTACTTC,CASSLGLREKETQYF
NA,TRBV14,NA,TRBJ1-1,TGTGCCAGCAGCCGGGCAGGGATCATGAACACTGAAGCTTTCTTT,CASSRAGIMNTEAFF
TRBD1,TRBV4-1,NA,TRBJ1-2,TGCGCCAGCAGCCAAGCCGGGACAGGGTCGATTTTAGGAACTAACTATGGCTACACCTTC,CASSQAGTGSILGTNYGYTF
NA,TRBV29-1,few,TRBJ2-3,TGCAGCGTCCGCGGTGGGTCACGGGACACAGATACGCAGTATTTT,CSVRGGSRDTDTQYF
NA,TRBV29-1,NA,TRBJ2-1,TGCAGCGTCCCCACCGGGGGCCGCTATGTTGAGCAGTTCTTC,CSVPTGGRYVEQFF
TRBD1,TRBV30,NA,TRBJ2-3,TGTGCCTGGAGTTCCCGGACAGGCGGTACGCAGTATTTT,CAWSSRTGGTQYF
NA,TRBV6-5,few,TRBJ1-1,TGTGCCAGCAGTTCACAGGTGAACACTGAAGCTTTCTTT,CASSSQVNTEAFF
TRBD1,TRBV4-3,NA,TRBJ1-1,TGCGCCAGCAGCCAAGATAGACAGGGGATTGCTTTCTTT,CASSQDRQGIAFF
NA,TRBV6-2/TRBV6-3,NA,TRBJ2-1,TGTGCCAGCGACAATTACAATGAGCAGTTCTTC,CASDNYNEQFF
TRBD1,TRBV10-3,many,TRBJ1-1,TGTGCCATCAGGAAGGGACAGGGGGAGACTGAAGCTTTCTTT,CAIRKGQGETEAFF
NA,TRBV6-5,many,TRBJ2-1,TGTGCCAGCAGTTCGACCACTCGCGGAGGGCAGTTCTTC,CASSSTTRGGQFF
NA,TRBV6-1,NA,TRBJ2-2,TGTGCTGCCGGACTGGGGGACACCGGGGAGCTGTTTTTT,CAAGLGDTGELFF